The sequence of this T cell receptor (beta chain) was determined in a study of response to subunit inactivated influenza vaccine. General study results and limits: The study's authors posited that every seasonal influenza vaccination enlists few new T cells.

V was shortened by 4 bases and J by 4 bases, with 18 bases between the two germline ends. Germline values: CDR1 SGHKS, CDR2 YYEKEE (reference sequence). The CDR3 totals 15 residues. Worth noting for this clonotype: The antigen remains unidentified.

TCRdb called the RT-PCR reads again in MiXCR, with one record for every CDR3 protein. The sample contains roughly 500,000 distinct CDR3 sequences, roughly 27% of which appear only once. The sequence came from a man aged 45-65 years who received an inactivated influenza vaccine. The material was CD4+ T cells sorted from PBMCs, obtained more than 4 days after vaccination. The chain couples TRBV5-5 to TRBJ2-7, with D possibly called TRBD1 or TRBD2 (6 bases each). Here the CDR3 DNA reads TGTGCCAGCAGCCCCAGGGGTGGGGGGCGGTACGAGCAGTACTTC. Protein: CASSPRGGGRYEQYF.